Listed here are 22 T cell receptor beta chains from one sample, sequenced in a study of early T cells in non-severe SARS-CoV-2 infection (dated by TCRdb to about 2021). The library relied on 5' RACE. Sequenced on a NextSeq 500. Starting from the raw public reads, TCRdb applied fastp trimming at Q25, assembled clones with MiXCR and retained in-frame beta chains. Entries are consolidated by CDR3 protein sequence, retaining the most common genes and DNA. Recorded for this sample are tens of thousands of distinct CDR3 sequences; around a tenth of them occurred a single time. 5.9% of the sample is taken by the ten largest. The sequenced sample consisted of whole blood. The receptors shown here come from an adult who was a healthcare worker with PCR-confirmed SARS-CoV-2 infection or an uninfected control (not recorded which).

J is TRBJ2-5 and V is TRBV6-2 or TRBV6-3, with TRBD2 matching over 8 bases. Losses at the gene ends were 5 bases for V and 2 bases for J; bases not matched to a gene: 10. Germline V gene data show CDR1 as MNHEY and CDR2 as SVGEGT. The CDR3 has 16 residues. CDR3 region: CASSHERELWQETQYF. For the CDR3, the DNA is TGTGCCAGCAGTCACGAGCGGGAGTTATGGCAAGAGACCCAGTACTTC.

This clonotype has more than one count but fewer than ten. The chain couples TRBV5-1 to TRBJ2-2; D tentatively reads TRBD1 or TRBD2 (5 bases each). This CDR3 is 15 amino acids long. Trimming shortened V by 3 bases and J by 6 bases, and 15 bases separated the two germline ends. Germline V gene sequence: CDR1 SGHRS, CDR2 YFSETQ. CDR3 DNA: TGCGCCAGCAGCTCGTCCGGGACCCTGGCCGGGGAGCTGTTTTTT. Translating gives CASSSSGTLAGELFF.

The chain links TRBV6-6 to TRBJ2-1; maybe TRBD2 (6 bases). Germline assignment: CDR1 MNHNY and CDR2 SVGAGI (reference sequence). V was clipped by 6 bases and J by 3 bases, with 18 bases between them. This CDR3 has 16 amino acids. CDR3 loop: CASSLLGREFYNEQFF. CDR3 in DNA: TGTGCCAGCAGCCTCCTGGGCCGGGAGTTCTACAATGAGCAGTTCTTC.

This clonotype was detected only a few times. The genes are TRBV20-1 and TRBJ1-6, with 9 bases that match TRBD1. This CDR3 comprises 18 residues. J lost 9 bases, V lost 0 bases, and 15 bases had no gene match. Germline assignment: CDR1 DFQATT and CDR2 SNEGSKA (reference sequence). In DNA, the CDR3 is TGCAGTGCTAGAGATTCTTGGGCATCACAGGGGGCGGGTTCACCCCTCCACTTT. Its translation: CSARDSWASQGAGSPLHF.

This clonotype came up a few times. This rearrangement joins TRBV19 to TRBJ1-3; D is undetermined. Germline CDR1 LNHDA, CDR2 SQIVND (reference sequence). The CDR3 contains 15 residues. Trimming shortened V by 7 bases and J by 0 bases, and 13 bases separated the two germline ends. This CDR3 reads CASIRDGVSGNTIYF. The CDR3 DNA reads as TGTGCCAGTATCCGGGATGGCGTCTCTGGAAACACCATATATTTT.

There are many counts of this clonotype. V and J are TRBV13 and TRBJ1-1; the D gene is possibly TRBD1 (5 bases). CDR1 PRHDT and CDR2 FYEKMQ come from the germline V gene (reference sequence). The ends were cut back, 4 bases at V and 2 bases at J, with 8 bases in the middle. CDR3 length: 13 residues. CDR3 amino acids: CASSSGINTEAFF. The CDR3 DNA sequence: TGTGCCAGCAGCTCAGGGATAAACACTGAAGCTTTCTTT.

This chain uses TRBV19 with TRBJ2-1; D call uncertain. V lost 8 bases to trimming and J lost 2 bases, with 13 bases between them. CDR3 length: 14 amino acids. CDR1 LNHDA and CDR2 SQIVND come from the germline V gene (reference sequence). For the CDR3, the DNA is TGTGCCAGTCGAAAGTGGGATACCTACAATGAGCAGTTCTTC. The encoded protein is CASRKWDTYNEQFF.

At least ten counts were recorded for this clonotype. CDR3 bases: TGCGCCAGCAGCTCCACGGGACAGCCTAACTATGGCTACACCTTC. Translation gives CASSSTGQPNYGYTF. This chain uses TRBV5-1 with TRBJ1-2; 7 bases fit TRBD1. Germline V gene sequence: CDR1 SGHRS, CDR2 YFSETQ. V lost 3 bases and J lost 0; bases outside the gene matches: 5. The CDR3 runs to 15 residues.

This clonotype was seen many times. J is TRBJ2-2 and V is TRBV29-1; 7 nucleotides line up with TRBD1. The CDR3 contains 12 residues. CDR1 is SQVTM and CDR2 is ANQGSEA in the germline V gene. Germline trimming cut 7 bases from V and 7 bases from J; bases unmatched to any gene: 6. CDR3 in amino acids: CSAQGDVGELFF. CDR3 nucleotides: TGCAGCGCTCAGGGGGATGTCGGGGAGCTGTTTTTT.

The CDR3 loop is CASSYSAGGFTDTQYF. In DNA, the CDR3 is TGTGCCAGCAGTTACTCCGCGGGGGGCTTCACAGATACGCAGTATTTT. The chain carries TRBV6-5 and TRBJ2-3, with 8 bases identical to TRBD2. Germline-derived CDR1 and CDR2 are MNHEY and SVGAGI. The CDR3 length is 16 residues. The V and J ends lost 0 bases and 2 bases, in that order; junction bases with no gene match: 4.

Many counts were recorded for this clonotype. The CDR3 reads CASTTGDQPQHF. The CDR3 coding sequence is TGTGCCAGCACCACAGGGGATCAGCCCCAGCATTTT. The rearrangement uses TRBV6-2 or TRBV6-3 and TRBJ1-5, with 7 bases identical to TRBD1. CDR1 and CDR2 from the germline V gene are MNHEY and SVGEGT. The junction had 2 bases not matched to a gene; V was cut back by 7 bases and J by 5 bases. The CDR3 spans 12 residues.

This chain links TRBV29-1 with TRBJ2-7; 10 nucleotides line up with TRBD1. CDR1 is SQVTM and CDR2 is ANQGSEA in the germline V gene. CDR3 length equals 14 residues. Trimming took 2 bases from V and 6 from J; bases not matched to a gene: 7. CDR3 sequence reads: CSVERGTGEGEQYF. Written as DNA, the CDR3 is TGCAGCGTTGAACGGGGGACAGGGGAGGGCGAGCAGTACTTC.

In its sample, this clonotype was seen a few times. The chain joins TRBV30 to TRBJ1-4; D is ambiguous. The CDR3 sequence is 13 residues long. CDR1 and CDR2 from the germline V gene are GTSNPN and SVGIG (reference sequence). V was trimmed by 4 bases and J by 6 bases, leaving 12 bases between them. The chain's CDR3 is CAWMISRHEKLFF. As DNA, the CDR3 is TGTGCCTGGATGATATCCAGGCATGAAAAACTGTTTTTT.

Of note for this clonotype: A much larger clone differs by one base, so this may be a read error. The rearrangement joins TRBV20-1 to TRBJ2-1; D gene ambiguous. Germline lookup yields CDR1 DFQATT and CDR2 SNEGSKA (reference sequence). The CDR3 consists of 15 residues. CDR3 loop: CRASGNRVSYNEQFF. Written as DNA, the CDR3 is TGCAGGGCTAGTGGCAACAGAGTCTCCTACAATGAGCAGTTCTTC.

On this clonotype: One end of the junction fails to match germline, which may point to a read error. This chain uses TRBV3-1 with TRBJ2-3; no definite D call. CDR3 length equals 15 residues. Germline V gives CDR1 LGHDT, CDR2 YNNKEL (reference sequence). CDR3 region: CTSSQDAMPTDTQYF. CDR3 coding DNA: TGTACCAGCAGCCAAGATGCCATGCCCACAGATACGCAGTATTTT.

The CDR3 coding sequence is TGTGCCAGCAGCTTTTATTCTAGCACAGATACGCAGTATTTT. Translating gives CASSFYSSTDTQYF. V usage is TRBV7-2 and J usage is TRBJ2-3; D gene ambiguous. This CDR3 region has 14 residues. The V end was cut by 3 bases, the J end by 0 bases, with 7 bases between. Germline values: CDR1 SGHTA, CDR2 FQGNSA.

This clonotype has just a few counts. This rearrangement joins TRBV4-2 to TRBJ2-3, with D uncertain. In germline, CDR1 is LGHNA, CDR2 YNFKEQ. The CDR3 is 16 amino acids. V lost 3 bases, J lost 5 bases, and 18 bases lay in between. This chain's CDR3 is CASSQRFSGSGDTQYF. DNA for the CDR3: TGTGCCAGCAGCCAGAGGTTTTCTGGGTCGGGAGATACGCAGTATTTT.

The chain recombines TRBV12-3 or TRBV12-4 with TRBJ1-1; no firm D call. The CDR3 contains 15 residues. V lost 3 bases to trimming and J lost 0 bases, with 11 bases between them. CDR3 sequence reads: CASSFIIDLNTEAFF. CDR3 nucleotides: TGTGCCAGCAGTTTTATCATTGACCTGAACACTGAAGCTTTCTTT.

The rearrangement uses TRBV12-3 or TRBV12-4 and TRBJ2-7; 8 nucleotides agree with TRBD2. This CDR3 has 16 residues. V shed 3 bases, J shed 0 bases, and the junction held 7 bases outside the gene matches. CDR3 DNA sequence: TGTGCCAGCAGTTTCGTGACTAGCGCGCACTCCTACGAGCAGTACTTC. As protein: CASSFVTSAHSYEQYF.

The rearrangement links TRBV5-1 to TRBJ1-1; 7 nucleotides align to TRBD1. The V and J ends lost 2 bases and 4 bases, in that order; junction bases with no gene match: 5. This CDR3 comprises 14 residues. Germline CDR1 and CDR2: SGHRS and YFSETQ. CDR3: CASSFNRGSTEAFF. The CDR3 nucleotides read TGCGCCAGCAGCTTCAACAGGGGTTCCACTGAAGCTTTCTTT.

This clonotype was observed many times. This chain links TRBV20-1 with TRBJ1-6; a weak D match, TRBD1 (5 bases). V was clipped by 6 bases and J by 7 bases, with 16 bases between them. CDR1 DFQATT and CDR2 SNEGSKA come from the germline V gene (reference sequence). The CDR3 covers 14 residues. The CDR3 region is CSAEAQQANSPLHF. As DNA, the CDR3 is TGCAGTGCCGAGGCCCAACAGGCCAATTCACCCCTCCACTTT.

This clonotype was counted at least ten times. V gene TRBV12-3 or TRBV12-4 combines with J gene TRBJ2-1; D is perhaps TRBD1 (6 bases). The ends were cut back, 6 bases at V and 0 bases at J, with 15 bases in the middle. The CDR3 is made up of 16 amino acids. CDR3 in amino acids: CASRTGLALSYNEQFF. CDR3 sequence (DNA): TGTGCCAGCAGAACAGGGCTAGCTCTCTCCTACAATGAGCAGTTCTTC.